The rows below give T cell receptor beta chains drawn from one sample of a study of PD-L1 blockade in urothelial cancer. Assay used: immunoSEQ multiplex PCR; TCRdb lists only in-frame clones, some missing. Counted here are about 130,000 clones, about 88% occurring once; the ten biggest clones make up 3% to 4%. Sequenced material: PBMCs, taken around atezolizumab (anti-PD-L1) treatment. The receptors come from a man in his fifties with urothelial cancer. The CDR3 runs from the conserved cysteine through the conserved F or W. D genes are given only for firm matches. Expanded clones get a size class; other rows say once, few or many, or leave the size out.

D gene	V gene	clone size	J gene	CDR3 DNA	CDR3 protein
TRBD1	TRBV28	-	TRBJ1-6	TGTGCCAGCAAGGAATCCGACAGGGCGACCTATAATTCACCCCTCCACTTT	CASKESDRATYNSPLHF
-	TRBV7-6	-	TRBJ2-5	TGTGCCAGCAGATTAGGATTGTCGTCGGGGGAGACCCAGTACTTC	CASRLGLSSGETQYF
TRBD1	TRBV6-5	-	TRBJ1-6	TGTGCCAGCAGTACTAGGACAGGGTATAATTCACCCCTCCACTTT	CASSTRTGYNSPLHF
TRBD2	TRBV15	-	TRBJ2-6	TGTGCCACCAGCAGAGACTCCCTAGCGGATCATAACTCTGGGGCCAACGTCCTGACTTTC	CATSRDSLADHNSGANVLTF
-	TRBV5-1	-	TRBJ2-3	TGCGCCAGCAGCTTGGTGGAGGGGACAGATACGCAGTATTTT	CASSLVEGTDTQYF
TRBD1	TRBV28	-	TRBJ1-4	TGTGCCAGCAGTTTAGGACAGGGACGGGAAAAACTGTTTTTT	CASSLGQGREKLFF
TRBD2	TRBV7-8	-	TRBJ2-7	TGTGCCAGCAGCTTAATGGCGGCTAGCGGGAGCTCCTACGAGCAGTACTTC	CASSLMAASGSSYEQYF
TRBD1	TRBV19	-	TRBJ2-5	TGTGCCAGTAGCCCACTACAGGGGATCGGAAGAGAGACCCAGTACTTC	CASSPLQGIGRETQYF
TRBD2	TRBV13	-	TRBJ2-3	TGTGCCAGCAGCTCCCTATCCGGGGGGGCGGTAGATACGCAGTATTTT	CASSSLSGGAVDTQYF
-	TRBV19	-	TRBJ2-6	TGTGCCAGTAGTTCTCTCCCGGGACACTTTGCCTCTGGGGCCAACGTCCTGACTTTC	CASSSLPGHFASGANVLTF
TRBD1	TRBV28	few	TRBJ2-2	TGTGCCAGCATCGTACAGGGGGCGTCCGGGGAGCTGTTTTTT	CASIVQGASGELFF
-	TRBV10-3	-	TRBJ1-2	TGTGCCATCAGTGAGTCGGGCGAGGGCTACACCTTC	CAISESGEGYTF
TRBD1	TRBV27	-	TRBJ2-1	TGTGCCAGCAGGCTGGGACAGGGGCCCATGTGGGAGCAGTTCTTC	CASRLGQGPMWEQFF
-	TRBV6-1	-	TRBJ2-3	TGTGCCAGCAGTGAAAGGGGCCCAGGGGAGCCAGATACGCAGTATTTT	CASSERGPGEPDTQYF
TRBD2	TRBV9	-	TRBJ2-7	TGTGCCAGCAGCCCCCCGGGTCTAGCGGGAATGTACTTC	CASSPPGLAGMYF
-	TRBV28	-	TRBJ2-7	TGTGCCAGCAGTTTACGCGGCGAGCAGTACTTC	CASSLRGEQYF
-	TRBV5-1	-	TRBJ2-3	TGCGCCAGCAGCTTGGATCTATCTCGCACAGATACGCAGTATTTT	CASSLDLSRTDTQYF
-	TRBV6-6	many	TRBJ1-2	TGTGCCAGCGCCGGGGGTCCCGAATATGGCTACACCTTC	CASAGGPEYGYTF
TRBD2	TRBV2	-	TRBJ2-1	TGTGCCAGCGTTATCGGGAGGGACAATGAGCAGTTCTTC	CASVIGRDNEQFF
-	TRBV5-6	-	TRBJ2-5	TGTGCCAGCAGCTTGGACCTTTTGCGGGGAGCCAGGGAGACCCAGTACTTC	CASSLDLLRGARETQYF
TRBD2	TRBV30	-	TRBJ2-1	TGTGCCTGGAGTCCACCAAGACTAGCGGGAGGCTACAATGAGCAGTTCTTC	CAWSPPRLAGGYNEQFF
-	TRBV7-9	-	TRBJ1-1	TGTGCCAGCAGCCGGGAGATTGCTGAAGCTTTCTTT	CASSREIAEAFF
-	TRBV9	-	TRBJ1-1	TGTGCCAGCAGCCCCCAGGGAGGGAACACTGAAGCTTTCTTT	CASSPQGGNTEAFF
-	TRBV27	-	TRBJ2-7	TGTGCCAGCAGTTTAGGGACTTCCTACGAGCAGTACTTC	CASSLGTSYEQYF
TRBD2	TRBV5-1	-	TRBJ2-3	TGCGCCAGCAGCAAGGTGACCAGCGGGAGGGTAGGCGATACGCAGTATTTT	CASSKVTSGRVGDTQYF
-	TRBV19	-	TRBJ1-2	TGTGCCAGTAGTATAAGTAATCGGCAGGGAGGCTATGGCTACACCTTC	CASSISNRQGGYGYTF
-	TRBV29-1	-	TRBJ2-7	TGCAGCGTTGCCATTGTCGCTAGTTTCTCCTACGAGCAGTACTTC	CSVAIVASFSYEQYF
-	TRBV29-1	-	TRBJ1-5	TGCAGCGCCGCTCTGGGCCCCAATCAGCCCCAGCATTTT	CSAALGPNQPQHF
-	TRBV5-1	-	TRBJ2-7	TGCGCCAGCAGGAACCCACAGGGCTCCGAGCAGTACTTC	CASRNPQGSEQYF
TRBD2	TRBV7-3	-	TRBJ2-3	TGTGCCAGCAGCTCGACTAGCGGGGCCCTGGATACGCAGTATTTT	CASSSTSGALDTQYF
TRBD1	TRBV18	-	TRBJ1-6	TGTGCCAGCTCACCACCGGGGCAGGGGGCTTGGAATTCACCCCTCCACTTT	CASSPPGQGAWNSPLHF
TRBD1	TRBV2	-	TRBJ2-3	TGTGCCAGCAGCGGACAGGGGACAGATACGCAGTATTTT	CASSGQGTDTQYF
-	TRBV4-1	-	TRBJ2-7	TGCGCCAGCAGCCAAGGGGTTGAGGGTAGGTACGAGCAGTACTTC	CASSQGVEGRYEQYF
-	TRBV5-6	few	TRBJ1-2	TGTGCCAGCAGCGTTGGACTGTATGGCTACACCTTC	CASSVGLYGYTF
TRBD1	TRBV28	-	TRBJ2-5	TGTGCCAGCAGTGACTGGGACAGGGGGCTCCTAGGCCAAGCTGAAGAGACCCAGTACTTC	CASSDWDRGLLGQAEETQYF
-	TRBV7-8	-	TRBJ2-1	TGTGCCAGCAGCTTCGGGTCCCCTGTCAACAGGGTGCTCTACAATGAGCAGTTCTTC	CASSFGSPVNRVLYNEQFF
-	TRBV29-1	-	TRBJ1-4	TGCAGCGTTGCTGACAGGAATGAAAAACTGTTTTTT	CSVADRNEKLFF
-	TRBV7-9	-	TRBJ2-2	TGTGCCAGCAGCTTAGCAACGGGACATTCCTTTGTTGGGGAGCTGTTTTTT	CASSLATGHSFVGELFF
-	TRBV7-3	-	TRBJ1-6	TGTGCCAGCAGCCAAACGGGGGGAGGGGCTTCACCCCTCCACTTT	CASSQTGGGASPLHF
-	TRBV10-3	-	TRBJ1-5	TGTGCCATCAGTCCGAGCGGCTCTGGGCCCCAGCATTTT	CAISPSGSGPQHF
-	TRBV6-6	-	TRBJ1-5	TGTGCCAGCAGTTACACGACAGGTCAGCCCCAGCATTTT	CASSYTTGQPQHF
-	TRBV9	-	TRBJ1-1	TGTGCCAGCAGCGATAACGGTGGTAGAATGTTCTTT	CASSDNGGRMFF
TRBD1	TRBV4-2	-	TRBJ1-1	TGTGCCAGCAGGCTACAGGGGCTGAACACTGAAGCTTTCTTT	CASRLQGLNTEAFF
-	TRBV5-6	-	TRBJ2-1	TGTGCCAGCAGCGACCGGGACACTGGGTACAATGAGCAGTTCTTC	CASSDRDTGYNEQFF
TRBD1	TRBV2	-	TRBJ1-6	TGTGCCAGCAGTGGTGGAAGGACAGGGGGCGAATGGGGATCACCCCTCCACTTT	CASSGGRTGGEWGSPLHF
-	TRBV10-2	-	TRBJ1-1	TGCGCCAGCAGAACATTTAACACTGAAGCTTTCTTT	CASRTFNTEAFF
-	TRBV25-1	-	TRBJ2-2	TGTGCCAGCAGTGAATTAGGGGCCATCACCGGGGAGCTGTTTTTT	CASSELGAITGELFF
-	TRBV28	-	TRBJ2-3	TGTGCCTCGAGGGGGAGCACAGATACGCAGTATTTT	CASRGSTDTQYF
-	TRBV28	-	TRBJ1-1	TGTGCCAGCATCCGGGACTTTGAAGCTTTCTTT	CASIRDFEAFF
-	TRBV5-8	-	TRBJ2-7	TGTGCCAGCAGCTTCGAGCGGGGACATTACGAGCAGTACTTC	CASSFERGHYEQYF
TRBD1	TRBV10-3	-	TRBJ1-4	TGTGCCATCAGTGAGTCGAACAGGGGGCGGGCTAATGAAAAACTGTTTTTT	CAISESNRGRANEKLFF
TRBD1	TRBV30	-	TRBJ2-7	TGTGCCTGGAATATCGGGACAGGGGACGAGCAGTACTTC	CAWNIGTGDEQYF